This TCR beta chain is drawn from a study of blood T cell repertoires in COVID-19. Study background: COVID-19 samples collected from the United States, Italy and Spain covered acute and convalescent phases. The cDNA or gDNA used as material had been derived from T cells, B-cell-depleted T cells, or PBMCs.

Original analysis: Quantification of nucleated cells was approximated via reference gene primer amplification. The data were produced by immunoSEQ multiplex PCR, yet TCRdb's version contains in-frame clones alone and is incomplete. The V and J calls and clone size are taken from that table; D and trimming were inferred from the DNA. The table shows 200,000 to 250,000 clones, with about 94% occurring only once. Enrolled during active infection, Seattle patients were then followed longitudinally. Germline V CDR1 and CDR2: LNHDA, SQIVND (reference sequence). Trimming cost V 0 bases and J 2 bases; bases outside gene matches: 7. The CDR3 covers 16 residues.

The clonotype was recovered from a man in his 60s with COVID-19, enrolled during active disease. The chain uses TRBV19 and TRBJ2-7; TRBD1 aligns across 7 bases. The sample consisted of peripheral blood. The CDR3 coding sequence is TGTGCCAGTAGTATAGATGCCGGACAGGCAACCTACGAGCAGTACTTC. This sequence encodes CASSIDAGQATYEQYF.